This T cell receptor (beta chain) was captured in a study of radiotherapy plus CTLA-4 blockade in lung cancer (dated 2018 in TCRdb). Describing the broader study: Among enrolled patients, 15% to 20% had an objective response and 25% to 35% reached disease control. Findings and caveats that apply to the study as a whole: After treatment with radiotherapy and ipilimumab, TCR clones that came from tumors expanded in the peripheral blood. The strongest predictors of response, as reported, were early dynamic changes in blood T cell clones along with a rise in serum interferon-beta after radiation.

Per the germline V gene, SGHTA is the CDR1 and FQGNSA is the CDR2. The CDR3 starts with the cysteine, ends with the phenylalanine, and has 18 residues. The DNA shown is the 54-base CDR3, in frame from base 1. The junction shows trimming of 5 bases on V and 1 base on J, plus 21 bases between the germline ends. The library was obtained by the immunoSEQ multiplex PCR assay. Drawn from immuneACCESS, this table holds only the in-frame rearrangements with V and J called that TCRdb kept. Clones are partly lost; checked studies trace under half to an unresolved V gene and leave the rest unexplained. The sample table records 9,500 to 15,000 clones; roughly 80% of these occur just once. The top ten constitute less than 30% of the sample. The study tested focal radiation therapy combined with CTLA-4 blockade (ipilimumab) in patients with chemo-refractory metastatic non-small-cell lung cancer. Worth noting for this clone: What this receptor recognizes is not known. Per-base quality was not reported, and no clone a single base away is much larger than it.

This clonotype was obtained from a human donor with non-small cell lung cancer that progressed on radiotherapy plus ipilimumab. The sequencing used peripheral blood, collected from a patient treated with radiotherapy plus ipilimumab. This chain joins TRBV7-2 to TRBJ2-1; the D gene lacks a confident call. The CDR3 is CASSLGGLEYRSYNEQFF. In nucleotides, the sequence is TGTGCCAGCAGCCTAGGTGGGTTGGAATACCGTTCCTACAATGAGCAGTTCTTC.